This TCR beta chain was sequenced for a study of T cells in localized non-small cell lung cancer. General study results and limits: Uninvolved adjacent lung showed the highest T cell clonality, exceeding tumor. Greater T cell density in blood accompanied longer overall survival.

Measured with immunoSEQ multiplex PCR; TCRdb has only the in-frame clones, and not every one. The table has fewer than 20,000 clones, around 83% seen once. Comments on this clone: Its antigen remains unidentified.

This CDR3 has 13 amino acids. The germline V and J ends were trimmed by 5 bases and 6 bases, with 12 bases remaining between them. Germline V gives CDR1 SGHTA, CDR2 FQGNSA. This chain links TRBV7-2 with TRBJ2-3; the D is unclear. The sequenced sample was peripheral blood, obtained before any cancer treatment. The TCR sequence derives from a male donor at least 60 years old with stage III lung adenocarcinoma. CDR3 sequence: CASSPPVGDTQYF. CDR3 DNA: TGTGCCAGCAGCCCCCCAGTGGGTGATACGCAGTATTTT. The full variable domain, with the rest looked up from reference TRBV7-2 and TRBJ2-3, is GAGVSQSPSNKVTEKGKDVELRCDPISGHTALYWYRQSLGQGLEFLIYFQGNSAPDKSGLPSDRFSAERTGGSVSTLTIQRTQQEDSAVYLCASSPPVGDTQYFGPGTRLTVL.